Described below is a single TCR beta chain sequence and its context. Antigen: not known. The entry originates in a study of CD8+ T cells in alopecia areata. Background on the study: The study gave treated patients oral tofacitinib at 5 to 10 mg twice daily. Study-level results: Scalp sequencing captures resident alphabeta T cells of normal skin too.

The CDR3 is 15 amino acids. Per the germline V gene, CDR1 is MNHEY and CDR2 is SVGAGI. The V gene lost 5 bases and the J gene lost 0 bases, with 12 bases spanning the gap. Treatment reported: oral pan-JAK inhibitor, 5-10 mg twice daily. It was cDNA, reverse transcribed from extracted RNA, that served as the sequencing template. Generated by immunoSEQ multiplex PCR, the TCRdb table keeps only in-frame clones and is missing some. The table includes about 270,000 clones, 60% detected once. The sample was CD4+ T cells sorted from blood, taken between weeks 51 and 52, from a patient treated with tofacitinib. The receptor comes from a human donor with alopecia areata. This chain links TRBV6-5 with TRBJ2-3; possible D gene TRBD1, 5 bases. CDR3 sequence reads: CASSRRQTSTDTQYF. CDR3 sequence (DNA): TGTGCCAGCAGTCGACGACAGACTAGCACAGATACGCAGTATTTT.